These T cell receptor beta chains were read from a single sample in a study of Ad26.COV2.S vaccination and SARS-CoV-2 variants. Sequencing used immunoSEQ multiplex PCR; TCRdb keeps in-frame clones, though not all of them. The top ten clones hold around 1.7% of a sample with approximately 410,000 clones, approximately 92% of them seen once. Sequences were derived from peripheral blood, sampled in a trial of Ad26.COV2.S vaccine versus placebo. These receptors were taken from a person between 18 and 59 years old who received the Ad26.COV2.S COVID-19 vaccine or a placebo. Each CDR3 is given with its conserved first and last residue. A D gene is named only where the DNA matches it firmly. Rows may omit the clone size; those that give it use once, few, many or a size class.

d_call clone_size j_call cdr3_length v_call cdr3_nt cdr3_aa
NA NA TRBJ2-7 15 TRBV6-2/TRBV6-3 TGTGCCAGCAGTTACTCGGATACGGGTGTGGACGAGCAGTACTTC CASSYSDTGVDEQYF
NA NA TRBJ2-3 13 TRBV7-2 TGTGCCAGCAGCTGGACTAGCACAGATACGCAGTATTTT CASSWTSTDTQYF
TRBD1 NA TRBJ1-2 15 TRBV4-3 TGCGCCAGCAGCCAGGGTACAGGGGCGGCCTATGGCTACACCTTC CASSQGTGAAYGYTF
TRBD1 NA TRBJ2-5 13 TRBV7-6 TGTGCCAGCCGGAGACAGGGGAGAGAGACCCAGTACTTC CASRRQGRETQYF
NA NA TRBJ2-2 15 TRBV30 TGTGCCTGGAGTGTACAAATCGTTCCAACCGGGGAGCTGTTTTTT CAWSVQIVPTGELFF
NA NA TRBJ1-2 16 TRBV13 TGTGCCAGCAGCTTAGTGGGAGCAGGAGGTTGGGATGGCTACACCTTC CASSLVGAGGWDGYTF
NA NA TRBJ2-3 10 TRBV29-1 TGCAGCGTTGGGGTTGATACGCAGTATTTT CSVGVDTQYF
NA NA TRBJ2-2 15 TRBV6-2/TRBV6-3 TGTGCCAGCAGTCTCCCACAGGGGGGGTCCGGGGAGCTGTTTTTT CASSLPQGGSGELFF
NA NA TRBJ2-7 13 TRBV7-9 TGTGCCAGCAGCCCAGGACAGCACTACGAGCAGTACTTC CASSPGQHYEQYF
NA NA TRBJ2-2 15 TRBV19 TGTGCCAGTAGTATCCCGGAACTCGTTACCGGGGAGCTGTTTTTT CASSIPELVTGELFF
NA NA TRBJ2-7 15 TRBV14 TGTGCCAGCACCTTGAGTACCCGCCCGGGGTACGAGCAGTACTTC CASTLSTRPGYEQYF
NA NA TRBJ2-5 13 TRBV9 TGTGCCAGCAGTACCTCCGGAGAAGAGACCCAGTACTTC CASSTSGEETQYF
TRBD2 once TRBJ2-7 19 TRBV5-1 TGCGCCAGCAGCAGCGGACTAGCGGGGGGGTACTTATCTACGTACGAGCAGTACTTC CASSSGLAGGYLSTYEQYF
TRBD2 NA TRBJ2-3 16 TRBV6-2/TRBV6-3 TGTGCCAGCAGCGCCATCGGGGGGGTTGGCACAGATACGCAGTATTTT CASSAIGGVGTDTQYF
NA once TRBJ2-2 13 TRBV5-1 TGCGCCAGCAGCTTGTTAAAGACCGGGGAGCTGTTTTTT CASSLLKTGELFF
TRBD1 NA TRBJ1-3 16 TRBV6-6 TGTGCCAGCAGTTACCTACAGGGGGCGTCTGGAAACACCATATATTTT CASSYLQGASGNTIYF
TRBD2 once TRBJ2-7 14 TRBV3-1/TRBV3-2 TGTGCCAGCAGTATAGCGGGTTTTTTGCGTGAGCAGTACTTC CASSIAGFLREQYF
NA NA TRBJ1-6 15 TRBV2 TGTGCCAGCAGTGAAGGGGAGTTCGGTAATTCACCCCTCCACTTT CASSEGEFGNSPLHF
TRBD1 NA TRBJ1-6 18 TRBV7-8 TGTGCCAGCAGCTTAGGCAGGGGGAGAAGCTCCTATAATTCACCCCTCCACTTT CASSLGRGRSSYNSPLHF
TRBD1 once TRBJ2-7 14 TRBV6-5 TGTGCCAGCACCGATACGACAGGGGGTTACGAGCAGTACTTC CASTDTTGGYEQYF
TRBD1 NA TRBJ1-5 13 TRBV6-5 TGTGCCAGCAGTCCGACAGGGTTTCAGCCCCAGCATTTT CASSPTGFQPQHF
NA once TRBJ1-5 15 TRBV28 TGTGCCAGCAGTTTCCGGCAGGATGACTATCAGCCCCAGCATTTT CASSFRQDDYQPQHF
TRBD1 NA TRBJ1-2 15 TRBV19 TGTGCCAGTGGACCCACCACGGGACAGGGGTCTGGCTACACCTTC CASGPTTGQGSGYTF
TRBD1 NA TRBJ1-2 18 TRBV5-1 TGCGCCAGCACCCTTGGGAGGACAGGGACCCAACTCCAATATGGCTACACCTTC CASTLGRTGTQLQYGYTF
TRBD1 NA TRBJ1-2 13 TRBV15 TGTGCCACCAGCAGGGACAGGGTTTATGGCTACACCTTC CATSRDRVYGYTF
NA NA TRBJ1-4 15 TRBV19 TGTGCCAGTACCGCAACGGGTGCAACTAATGAAAAACTGTTTTTT CASTATGATNEKLFF
NA NA TRBJ2-2 14 TRBV7-8 TGTGCCAGCAGCTTAAACAGTCCGGGGGGGGAGCTGTTTTTT CASSLNSPGGELFF
TRBD2 NA TRBJ2-1 15 TRBV19 TGTGCCAGTACTCCCGGGGGGGGCCTGTACAATGAGCAGTTCTTC CASTPGGGLYNEQFF
NA NA TRBJ1-1 16 TRBV7-6 TGTGCCAGCAGCTTAGGTAGCAGGGCGGGGGGCACTGAAGCTTTCTTT CASSLGSRAGGTEAFF
NA NA TRBJ1-2 14 TRBV9 TGTGCCAGCAGCGGTGGTGACGGGACGTATGGCTACACCTTC CASSGGDGTYGYTF
NA NA TRBJ2-2 15 TRBV4-3 TGCGCCAGCAGCCAAGGGTTACGATCGGCCGGGGAGCTGTTTTTT CASSQGLRSAGELFF
NA NA TRBJ2-7 17 TRBV23-1 TGCGCCAGCAGTCCCAAAGCCGAACTGAATAGCTCCTACGAGCAGTACTTC CASSPKAELNSSYEQYF
TRBD1 NA TRBJ1-2 19 TRBV3-1/TRBV3-2 TGTGCCAGCAGCACCCGAGGGAATGACAGGGGAAAAGGGGACTATGGCTACACCTTC CASSTRGNDRGKGDYGYTF
NA NA TRBJ2-1 15 TRBV10-1 TGCGCCAGCAGTGAGTCGGGCCCGGGGTACAATGAGCAGTTCTTC CASSESGPGYNEQFF
NA NA TRBJ1-3 17 TRBV11-2 TGTGCCAGCAGCTTAGAATCCTCCCCTAGCTCTGGAAACACCATATATTTT CASSLESSPSSGNTIYF
NA NA TRBJ2-5 12 TRBV5-1 TGCGCCAGCAGCCCGCGATTGGAGACCCAGTACTTC CASSPRLETQYF
TRBD1 NA TRBJ1-1 14 TRBV7-8 TGTGCCAGCAGCGTGGACAGGCGAAACACTGAAGCTTTCTTT CASSVDRRNTEAFF
NA NA TRBJ2-3 12 TRBV27 TGTGCCAGCCGAACCGTGACAGATACGCAGTATTTT CASRTVTDTQYF
TRBD2 NA TRBJ2-2 14 TRBV19 TGTGCCATAACAGCGGGGGCGAACACCGGGGAGCTGTTTTTT CAITAGANTGELFF
NA NA TRBJ2-6 17 TRBV27 TGTGCCAGCAGTTTTCTCCAGGGGGGGCTCGGGGCCAACGTCCTGACTTTC CASSFLQGGLGANVLTF
TRBD1 NA TRBJ1-5 17 TRBV19 TGTGCCAGTCATCCGAGACAGGGGGTTCTCAGCCATCAGCCCCAGCATTTT CASHPRQGVLSHQPQHF
TRBD2 NA TRBJ2-7 16 TRBV5-1 TGCGCCAGCAGTTCAACTGGGACTAGCGGAGCCTACGAGCAGTACTTC CASSSTGTSGAYEQYF
NA NA TRBJ2-5 14 TRBV7-2 TGTGCCAGCAGCTTGGGCAGCCTACAAGAGACCCAGTACTTC CASSLGSLQETQYF
NA NA TRBJ2-5 15 TRBV24-1 TGTGCCACCAGCTGGGGGGAAAGTCTTAAAGAGACCCAGTACTTC CATSWGESLKETQYF
NA NA TRBJ2-1 11 TRBV6-5 TGTGCCAGCAGCAACCACAATGAGCAGTTCTTC CASSNHNEQFF
TRBD1 NA TRBJ1-1 20 TRBV5-4 TGTGCCAGCAGCAAGTTGACAGGGGGTCTTACGGATCGGCTGAGAACTGAAGCTTTCTTT CASSKLTGGLTDRLRTEAFF
TRBD1 NA TRBJ1-4 13 TRBV2 TGTGCCAGCAGGGGGACAGGTGGTGAAAAACTGTTTTTT CASRGTGGEKLFF
NA NA TRBJ2-3 14 TRBV10-3 TGTGCCACCTCGGCGGACAGTTTCACAGATACGCAGTATTTT CATSADSFTDTQYF
TRBD1 NA TRBJ1-5 16 TRBV6-6 TGTGCCAGCAGAATTCGCGGACAGGGGGGCAATCAGCCCCAGCATTTT CASRIRGQGGNQPQHF
TRBD2 NA TRBJ2-1 17 TRBV9 TGTGCCAGCAGCCCCCGCCCTGGGACTAGCGGATACAATGAGCAGTTCTTC CASSPRPGTSGYNEQFF
TRBD2 NA TRBJ2-7 17 TRBV4-3 TGCGCCAGCAGCCAAGAAAGGTCCGGGGGGGGCGCCTACGAGCAGTACTTC CASSQERSGGGAYEQYF